This TCR beta chain was obtained from a study of regulatory T cells in long-lasting Graves disease (dated by TCRdb to the early 2020s). Regarding the research as a whole: Patients with newly diagnosed Graves' disease had been on antithyroid drugs for under 3 months. A total of some 35 samples underwent TCR sequencing, from about 13 patients with persistent Graves' disease and approximately 20 patients with newly diagnosed Graves' disease. Patients with persistent Graves' disease were compared with patients with newly diagnosed Graves' disease using TCR sequencing and RNA sequencing of peripheral blood. The study took place in China and was registered as a clinical trial.

Relative to germline, V is missing 1 base and J is missing 6 bases, with 8 bases of the junction outside any gene match. Counted from cysteine to phenylalanine, this CDR3 has 16 amino acids. Only the CDR3 DNA stays, 48 bases, in frame from base 1. The CDR1 and CDR2 encoded by the germline V gene are MDHEN and SYDVKM. Points on this clonotype: Its cognate antigen has yet to be identified. No clone much larger than this one lies a single base away; base qualities are absent.

The receptor library was made with multiplex PCR. These reads were obtained on an Illumina HiSeq 4000. To build TCR beta libraries, CDR3 regions were amplified by Arm-PCR using iRepertoire HTBI primers. Before sequencing, the PCR products underwent gel purification. The study's processing was this. Gene usage analysis of CDR3 amino acid clonotypes relied on the roughly 60 TRBV and 15 or so TRBJ segments identified across samples. Filtered high-quality paired reads were merged into contigs using COPE and FqMerger. Contigs were aligned with BLAST to IMGT TRBV, TRBD and TRBJ reference genes, and CDR3 was defined per IMGT. Any clonotype with a frequency above 0.1% was classified as a highly expanded clone. Shannon entropy served as the measure of repertoire diversity, while the Gini coefficient captured V-J evenness. Public clonotypes were defined as clonotypes shared by more than one individual. TCRdb handled the public reads itself, with Q25 trimming in fastp and clone calling in MiXCR, and kept productive beta chains. Under each unique CDR3 protein, matching rows form one entry showing the most common genes and DNA. None of the V and J calls come from the authors' own analysis; TCRdb made them. The sample includes 400,000 to 500,000 distinct CDR3 sequences, with about a sixth observed a single time. Together, the top ten hold roughly 10% of the sample.

The time point label corresponds to: newly diagnosed GD, antithyroid drugs for less than 3 months. For both TCR sequencing and RNA sequencing, RNA was extracted from PBMCs using TRIzol. Graves' disease was diagnosed according to American Thyroid Association guidelines. Patients were recruited from an endocrinology department in Xi'an, China. Each patient gave around 9 milliliters of peripheral blood, collected in an EDTA anticoagulant tube. Ficoll Paque Plus density gradient separation was used to isolate PBMCs, and no additional T cell sorting was done. RNA quality was checked with an Agilent 2100 Bioanalyzer and agarose gel, and concentration with a NanoDrop 2000. General conclusions and limits of the study: Because the primary lesion, thyroid tissue, could not be accessed, the study looked at peripheral blood alone. TRBV28, TRBJ1-2 and TRBJ2-5 were preferentially used in persistent disease, while TRBV20-1 and TRBJ2-1 were favored in newly diagnosed disease. Persistent Graves' disease patients showed lower TCR Shannon entropy and fewer highly expanded clones than newly diagnosed patients, suggesting clonal expansion. Only the TCR beta chain was sequenced and analyzed. More public clonotypes were shared among persistent patients (around 3,000) than among newly diagnosed patients (more than 950). As a limitation, the authors acknowledged that the small sample size may reduce accuracy.

This same sample was also part of a study on T cells in Graves' hyperthyroidism and ophthalmopathy. The other study reports the following: Graves' hyperthyroidism was defined as stable when no progression to ophthalmopathy occurred over 18 months of follow-up. The hyperthyroidism patients were between 18 and 65 years old and newly diagnosed, with a disease duration of less than 2 months. Patients with uncontrolled infections, other autoimmune diseases, pregnancy or lactation were excluded. Diagnoses were based on clinical symptoms, serum thyroxine and TRAb, thyroid ultrasound and orbital computed tomography. The TCR CDR3 was subjected to a first round of RT-PCR using the HTBI primer set and the Qiagen OneStep RT-PCR kit. Most expanded thyroid clonotypes (frequency above 0.001) were also detected in blood, a finding suggesting that blood repertoires may reflect thyroid immune responses. Ophthalmopathy was separated from stable hyperthyroidism by a 13 V-J signature model, with around 90% sensitivity and roughly 81% specificity obtained in cross-validation and 80%/75% obtained in testing. In validation, progression to ophthalmopathy was predicted by the model with 55% to 71% sensitivity and just over 72% specificity, a median of approximately 6.5 months before onset. To identify distinguishing TCR V-J signatures, a discovery cohort of about 95 patients was used, comprising under 45 with Graves' ophthalmopathy and under 60 with stable Graves' hyperthyroidism. Whether ophthalmopathy could be predicted prospectively was tested in an independent validation cohort made up of roughly 19 hyperthyroidism patients plus 17 patients who later progressed to ophthalmopathy. The 100 or so discovery patients were divided at random into training and test sets in a 7:3 ratio. In addition, the study compared T-cell repertoires in thyroid tissue and in blood from about six Graves' hyperthyroidism patients. Following sampling, methimazole starting at 30 mg daily was given to hyperthyroidism patients, and high-dose intravenous methylprednisolone was given to ophthalmopathy patients. Libraries were constructed in a second round of multiplex PCR, after which size selection and purification were carried out. Libraries were sequenced paired-end with 100 bp reads on an Illumina HiSeq2000. Raw data were processed with SOAPnuke, discarding reads with adapters, uncalled bases, mean Phred below 15, or no exact constant-primer or identifier match. COPE v1.2.5 was used to merge high-quality paired reads, and clonotypes were defined as unique nucleotide sequences. MiTCR v1.1 was used to align the clonotypes against IMGT TRBV, TRBD and TRBJ reference segments. The analysis was restricted to V-J combinations with a frequency above 0.0001, which together covered 99% to 99.2% of the repertoires. A TCS score was defined as the ratio between F50 (clonal expansion) and ExV (chaos), using BLOSUM62-based TCRdist between CDR3 peptides within each V-J. Welch's t-statistics and random forest reduced around 510 V-J features to around 14, which were used in a naive Bayes classifier (R e1071). No statistical method was used to fix the sample size in advance, and group allocation was not hidden from the investigators. The paper reports TCR Vbeta CDR3 sequencing of some 140 peripheral blood samples: 40 or so ophthalmopathy, fewer than 85 hyperthyroidism and some 17 progressor patients.

This sequence uses TRBV28 and TRBJ2-3, with 9 bases in between that match TRBD2. The material was peripheral blood mononuclear cells (PBMCs), obtained at new diagnosis, from a patient treated with antithyroid drugs. The receptor comes from a woman aged 25 to 39 with Graves disease. Donor details come from another sample of the same person, matched by shared clones. The DNA sequence follows: TGTGCCAGCAGTTTATTTGTGACTAGCGGAGTGGATACGCAGTATTTT. The encoded protein is CASSLFVTSGVDTQYF.